These 4 T cell receptor beta chains came from one sample sequenced in a study of patients and donors after allogeneic stem cell transplantation. From the RT-PCR reads, TCRdb called clonotypes with MiXCR, one entry per CDR3 protein. This sample has roughly 940,000 distinct CDR3 sequences, with roughly 18% found just once. The source material was blood, either unsorted or a sorted T cell fraction (not recorded which). The receptors were gathered from a human donor who was either an allogeneic HSCT recipient or a stem cell or donor lymphocyte infusion donor (not recorded which). It is not recorded whose cells these are; they may come from a transplant donor.

This clonotype was counted many times. This chain joins TRBV11-2 and TRBJ2-5; D might be TRBD1 or TRBD2, each matching 5 bases. The CDR3 is 16 residues long. The germline CDR1 and CDR2 sequences are SGHAT and FQNNGV. Trimming shortened V by 5 bases and J by 4 bases, and 20 bases separated the two germline ends. For the CDR3, the DNA is TGTGCCAGCAGCCCCAATTGGGTTGGGGGAACAGAGACCCAGTACTTC. Its translation: CASSPNWVGGTETQYF.

This clonotype was found a few times. V is TRBV5-6 and J is TRBJ1-2, with 8 bases aligning to TRBD1. The V gene's germline CDR1 is SGHDT and CDR2 YYEEEE. The CDR3 consists of 14 residues. The V gene end was trimmed by 6 bases and the J gene end by 8 bases; junction bases not matched to a gene: 12. CDR3 loop: CASNMDRVVLGYTF. The CDR3 DNA follows: TGTGCCAGCAATATGGACAGGGTAGTTCTCGGCTACACCTTC.

Many counts were recorded for this clonotype. This chain connects TRBV12-3 or TRBV12-4 to TRBJ1-6; tentatively, D is TRBD1 (5 bases). V lost 5 bases and J 10 bases, leaving 9 bases between the germline ends. CDR3 length equals 12 residues. CDR3 coding DNA: TGTGCCAGCAGTGGGAAGGGGTCACCCCTCCACTTT. Translated, it gives CASSGKGSPLHF.

In this sample, this clonotype turned up a few times. The chain links TRBV29-1 to TRBJ2-7; 7 nucleotides agree with TRBD2. CDR1 is SQVTM and CDR2 is ANQGSEA in the germline V gene. V shed 6 bases, J shed 5 bases, and the junction held 4 bases outside the gene matches. The CDR3 covers 11 residues. The CDR3 reads CSVLAGDEQYF. In nucleotides, the CDR3 is TGCAGCGTCCTCGCGGGAGACGAGCAGTACTTC.